This TCR beta chain is drawn from a study of T-cell reconstitution after alpha-beta-depleted transplantation in children. A library of TCRbeta sequences, prepared with unique molecular identifiers, was generated. MiXCR, applied by TCRdb to the PCR reads, yields one record per CDR3 protein. The sample includes about 640,000 distinct CDR3 sequences, 16% seen only once; the top ten take under 1.2%. This clonotype was recorded at least ten times. The CDR3 spans 13 residues. V was trimmed by 4 bases and J by 8 bases, leaving 12 bases between them. Looked up from germline, CDR1 is SQVTM and CDR2 is ANQGSEA.

This clonotype was obtained from a human donor who donated a stem cell graft to a child with acute myeloid leukemia. The chain joins TRBV29-1 to TRBJ1-6; D unresolved. This material consisted of PBMCs from the stem cell graft donor, taken from the stem cell graft. This chain's CDR3 is CSVGGSEDSPLHF. DNA for the CDR3: TGCAGCGTTGGCGGGAGCGAAGATTCACCCCTCCACTTT.